The text below deals with one T cell receptor beta chain. Its antigen remains unidentified. Germline CDR1 is SQVTM and CDR2 is ANQGSEA. V lost 7 bases to trimming and J lost 6 bases; unmatched junction nucleotides: 5. The CDR3 is 12 amino acids. The sample originates from a study of a mutant IDH1 vaccine in newly diagnosed glioma. Study information: Receipt of radiotherapy, temozolomide, or both preceded the study, and most received both.

General study findings and limits: In 85% to 95% of patients, immune responses induced by the vaccine occurred.

The time point here: baseline, week 1 (first vaccination visit). Regarding treatment: pre-vaccination baseline after standard-of-care therapy. Clones were sequenced by immunoSEQ multiplex PCR, and TCRdb holds only the in-frame ones, with some missing. The table has tens of thousands of clones, 83% seen once; the top ten hold 7% to 9%. Sequences were derived from PBMCs, sampled from a glioma patient treated with radiotherapy, temozolomide or both. J is TRBJ2-1 and V is TRBV29-1, with TRBD2 matching 8 bases. This sequence originates from a woman between 50 and 59 years old with glioma. The CDR3: CSARGGSNEQFF. The CDR3 DNA reads as TGCAGCGCCCGGGGGGGGAGCAATGAGCAGTTCTTC.